This T cell receptor beta chain was sequenced in a study of response to subunit inactivated influenza vaccine. TCRdb independently ran MiXCR on the RT-PCR reads; one entry per CDR3 protein. The repertoire includes roughly 670,000 distinct CDR3 sequences, approximately 14% of them detected once, and around 7.6% sits in the top ten. Findings of the study overall: The authors suggested that few new T cells are recruited per seasonal influenza vaccination.

The V segment lost 3 bases and the J segment 6 bases; nucleotides outside the gene matches: 2. CDR1 is SNHLY, CDR2 FYNNEI, per germline. The CDR3 is 15 residues long. This clonotype occurred once. Its antigen remains unknown. The starting material was PBMCs from blood, obtained 14 to 15 days before vaccination. The chain joins TRBV2 to TRBJ2-2, with 12 bases that match TRBD1. The receptor was isolated from a man aged 50-60 years who received an inactivated influenza vaccine. CDR3 sequence reads: CASSEGQGAAGELFF. The CDR3 DNA follows: TGTGCCAGCAGTGAGGGACAGGGGGCCGCCGGGGAGCTGTTTTTT.